A single sample is the source of the 8 T cell receptor beta chains below, sequenced in a study of shared clonotypes between healthy human individuals. The data were produced by immunoSEQ multiplex PCR, yet TCRdb's version contains in-frame clones alone and is incomplete. The sample has 2 million to 2.5 million clones, roughly 92% seen once. Sequencing was carried out using naive CD4+ T cells from PBMCs. Subset denoted: CD45RA+ positively selected. These receptors all stem from a man between 18 and 29 years old in good health. Some clones in this sample may be carry-over from other donors' samples.

J is TRBJ1-1 and V is TRBV19; 8 positions agree with TRBD1. Germline V gene sequence: CDR1 LNHDA, CDR2 SQIVND (reference sequence). The CDR3 consists of 16 residues. Trimming cost V 7 bases and J 10 bases; bases outside gene matches: 20. CDR3 coding DNA: TGTGCCAGTACCCCTGAAGGGGACAGGTTCGGCCGTGGAGCTTTCTTT. It yields the protein CASTPEGDRFGRGAFF.

This clone has only a few counts. The rearrangement links TRBV30 to TRBJ1-1; D is uncertain. The CDR3 totals 10 residues. In germline, CDR1 is GTSNPN, CDR2 SVGIG (reference sequence). The V end lost 4 bases, the J end lost 5 bases, and 5 bases lay between the germline ends. DNA of the CDR3: TGTGCCTGGACAAGGACTGAAGCTTTCTTT. Translation: CAWTRTEAFF.

This chain joins TRBV2 and TRBJ1-3, with 9 bases identical to TRBD1. Trimming at V came to 6 bases and at J to 6 bases, leaving 3 bases not matched to a gene. This CDR3 has 13 amino acids. The V gene's germline CDR1 is SNHLY and CDR2 FYNNEI. The CDR3 DNA is TGTGCCAGCAGGGGACAGGGCGAAAACACCATATATTTT. It is translated as CASRGQGENTIYF.

This chain joins TRBV2 and TRBJ1-4, with D perhaps matching TRBD1 (6 bases). Germline values: CDR1 SNHLY, CDR2 FYNNEI. With 4 bases removed from V and 8 bases from J, the gap between germline ends came to 17 bases. The CDR3 has 15 residues. The CDR3 is CASSGMTGGGEKLFF. The CDR3 region has the DNA TGTGCCAGCAGTGGAATGACAGGCGGAGGAGAAAAACTGTTTTTT.

This chain links TRBV18 with TRBJ2-1, with 7 bases identical to TRBD2. The CDR3 consists of 16 residues. The V segment lost 5 bases and the J segment 0 bases; nucleotides outside the gene matches: 7. Germline-derived CDR1 and CDR2 are KGHSH and LQKENI. In nucleotides, the CDR3 is TGTGCCAGCTCAACCATTAGCGGGCACTCCTACAATGAGCAGTTCTTC. Encoded protein: CASSTISGHSYNEQFF.

Remarks on this clone: The junction does not match germline at one end; this may be a read error. The chain uses TRBV2 and TRBJ1-2, with TRBD1 matching 9 bases. The germline CDR1 and CDR2 sequences are SNHLY and FYNNEI. The length of the CDR3 is 14 residues. The CDR3 sequence is CASRGQGDFYGYAF. The DNA of the CDR3 is TGTGCCAGCAGGGGACAGGGAGACTTCTATGGCTACGCCTTC.

The chain joins TRBV18 to TRBJ2-1; 13 bases are shared with TRBD2. This CDR3 is built from 15 residues. V lost 4 bases, J lost 8 bases, and 5 bases stayed unmatched. CDR1 and CDR2 (germline): KGHSH, LQKENI. CDR3 residues: CASSLLAGGSYEQFF. The CDR3 DNA reads TGTGCCAGCTCACTACTAGCGGGAGGGTCCTATGAGCAGTTCTTC.

The chain carries TRBV7-8 and TRBJ2-5; possible D gene TRBD1, 6 bases. CDR1 and CDR2 from the germline V gene are SGHVS and FQNEAQ. V was pared by 8 bases and J by 5 bases, with 21 bases between. CDR3 size: 15 residues. The CDR3 spells CASGPGGGLGETQYF. The CDR3 nucleotides are TGTGCCAGCGGCCCCGGTGGGGGCTTGGGTGAGACCCAGTACTTC.